These 6 T cell receptor beta chains originate from one sample sequenced in a study of a mutant IDH1 vaccine in newly diagnosed glioma. The repertoire was sequenced with immunoSEQ multiplex PCR; TCRdb's copy has only in-frame clones and lacks some. The sample lists tens of thousands of clones, more than 80% occurring once. Antigen specificity for these receptors is unknown. Stated time point: week 35, safety follow-up. Doses of 300 ug of mutant IDH1 20-mer peptide were given with topical imiquimod. Sample: PBMCs, taken from a glioma patient whose treatment included an IDH1 peptide vaccine. These receptors were obtained from a man aged 35-49 years with glioma.

The chain couples TRBV4-1 to TRBJ2-3; 7 bases are shared with TRBD2. The germline gives CDR1 MGHRA, CDR2 YSYEKL. The V segment lost 0 bases and the J segment 0 bases; nucleotides outside the gene matches: 12. The CDR3 runs to 19 residues. CDR3 nucleotides: TGCGCCAGCAGCCAAGATCGCGGGGCTAGCGGACTTAGCACAGATACGCAGTATTTT. Translating gives CASSQDRGASGLSTDTQYF.

The V and J genes are TRBV29-1 and TRBJ2-7; a weak D match, TRBD2 (5 bases). The CDR3 consists of 12 residues. Germline lookup yields CDR1 SQVTM and CDR2 ANQGSEA. The ends were cut back, 4 bases at V and 3 bases at J, with 10 bases in the middle. CDR3 DNA: TGCAGCGTTGGGTCGAGGGTCTACGAGCAGTACTTC. It codes for CSVGSRVYEQYF.

The rearrangement uses TRBV27 and TRBJ1-1; a possible D gene is TRBD1 (5 bases). The V gene's germline CDR1 is MNHEY and CDR2 SMNVEV (reference sequence). Deletions cut 7 bases from V and 5 bases from J, with 14 bases between. The CDR3 is made up of 13 amino acids. CDR3 sequence reads: CASKGVMSTEAFF. DNA for the CDR3: TGTGCCAGCAAAGGGGTTATGAGTACTGAAGCTTTCTTT.

The chain employs TRBV29-1 and TRBJ1-1, with D tentatively TRBD1 (5 bases). CDR3 size: 13 residues. Germline CDR1 and CDR2: SQVTM and ANQGSEA. Trimming removed 0 bases at V and 5 bases at J, with 10 bases between. The CDR3 is CSVEEGDKTEAFF. In DNA, the CDR3 is TGCAGCGTTGAAGAAGGGGATAAGACTGAAGCTTTCTTT.

J is TRBJ2-1 and V is TRBV9, with D hard to call. The CDR3 runs 17 residues. The V gene lost 4 bases and the J gene lost 6 bases, with 23 bases spanning the gap. Germline assignment: CDR1 SGDLS and CDR2 YYNGEE. The CDR3 loop is CASSPSGWPPALNEQFF. CDR3 in DNA: TGTGCCAGCAGCCCCTCCGGGTGGCCTCCCGCCCTCAATGAGCAGTTCTTC.

V is TRBV27 and J is TRBJ2-5; D unclear. The CDR3 is made up of 10 amino acids. CDR1 MNHEY and CDR2 SMNVEV come from the germline V gene (reference sequence). V was trimmed by 3 bases and J by 8 bases, leaving 4 bases between them. The CDR3 DNA sequence: TGTGCCAGCAGTTTTGAAACCCAGTACTTC. Its translation is CASSFETQYF.